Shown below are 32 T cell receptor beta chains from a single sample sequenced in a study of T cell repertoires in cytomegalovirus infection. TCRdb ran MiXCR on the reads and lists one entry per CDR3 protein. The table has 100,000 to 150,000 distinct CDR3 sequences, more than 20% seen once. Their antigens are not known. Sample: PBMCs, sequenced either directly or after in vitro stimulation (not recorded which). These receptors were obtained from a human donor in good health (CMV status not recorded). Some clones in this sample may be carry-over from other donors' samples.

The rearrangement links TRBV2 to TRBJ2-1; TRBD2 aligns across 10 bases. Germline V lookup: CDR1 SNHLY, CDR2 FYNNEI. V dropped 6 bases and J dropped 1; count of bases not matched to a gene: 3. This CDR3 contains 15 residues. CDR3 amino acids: CASRIAGGSYNEQFF. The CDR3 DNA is TGTGCCAGCAGGATAGCGGGAGGTTCCTACAATGAGCAGTTCTTC.

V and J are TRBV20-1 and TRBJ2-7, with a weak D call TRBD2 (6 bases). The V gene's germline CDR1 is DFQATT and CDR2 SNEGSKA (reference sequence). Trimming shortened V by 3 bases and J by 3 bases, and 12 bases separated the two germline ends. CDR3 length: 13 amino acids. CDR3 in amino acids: CSASVGRDYEQYF. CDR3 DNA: TGCAGTGCTAGTGTCGGGAGAGACTACGAGCAGTACTTC.

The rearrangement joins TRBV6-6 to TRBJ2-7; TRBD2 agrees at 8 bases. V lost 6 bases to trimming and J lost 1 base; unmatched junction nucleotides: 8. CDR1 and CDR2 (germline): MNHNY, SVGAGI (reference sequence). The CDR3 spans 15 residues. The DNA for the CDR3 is TGTGCCAGCAGCCCCCGGGTAGCGGGATCCTACGAGCAGTACTTC. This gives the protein CASSPRVAGSYEQYF.

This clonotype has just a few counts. CDR3 sequence (DNA): TGCGCCAGCAGCCAAGATAGGGCTTATGGCTACACCTTC. Protein: CASSQDRAYGYTF. The chain carries TRBV4-3 and TRBJ1-2, with D unclear. The germline V and J ends were trimmed by 0 bases and 5 bases, with 7 bases remaining between them. The CDR3 covers 13 residues. Per the germline V gene, CDR1 is LGHNA and CDR2 is YSLEER.

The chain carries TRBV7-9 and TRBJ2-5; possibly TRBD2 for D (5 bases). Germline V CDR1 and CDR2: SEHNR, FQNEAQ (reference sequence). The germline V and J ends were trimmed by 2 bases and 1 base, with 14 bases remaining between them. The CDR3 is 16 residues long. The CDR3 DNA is TGTGCCAGCAGCTTACTTCCCGGCGGGCCCCAAGAGACCCAGTACTTC. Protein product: CASSLLPGGPQETQYF.

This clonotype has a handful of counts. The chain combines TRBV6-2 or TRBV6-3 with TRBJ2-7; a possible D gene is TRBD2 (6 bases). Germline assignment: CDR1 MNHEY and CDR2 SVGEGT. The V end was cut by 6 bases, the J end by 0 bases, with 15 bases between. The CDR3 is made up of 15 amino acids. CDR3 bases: TGTGCCAGCAGACCGATAGCGGAGAGCTCCTACGAGCAGTACGTC. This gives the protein CASRPIAESSYEQYV.

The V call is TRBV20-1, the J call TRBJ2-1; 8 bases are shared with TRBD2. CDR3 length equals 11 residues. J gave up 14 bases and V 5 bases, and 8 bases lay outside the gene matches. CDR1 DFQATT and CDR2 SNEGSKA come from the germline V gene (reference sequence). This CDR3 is CSALREVREFF. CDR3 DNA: TGCAGTGCTTTGCGGGAGGTCCGGGAGTTCTTC.

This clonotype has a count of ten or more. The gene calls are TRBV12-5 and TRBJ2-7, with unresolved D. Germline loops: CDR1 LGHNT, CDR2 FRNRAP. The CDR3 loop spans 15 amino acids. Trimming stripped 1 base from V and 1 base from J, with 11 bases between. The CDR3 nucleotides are TGTGCTAGTGGTTTGGACAGCGCACTTTCCTACGAGCAGTACGTC. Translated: CASGLDSALSYEQYV.

The CDR3 loop is CASGLYRTGNYGYTF. In DNA form, the CDR3 reads TGTGCTAGTGGTTTGTACAGGACAGGCAACTATGGCTACACCTTC. The chain links TRBV12-5 to TRBJ1-2; 7 bases align to TRBD1. Germline V gives CDR1 LGHNT, CDR2 FRNRAP. The CDR3 is made up of 15 amino acids. V lost 2 bases and J lost 2; bases outside the gene matches: 5.

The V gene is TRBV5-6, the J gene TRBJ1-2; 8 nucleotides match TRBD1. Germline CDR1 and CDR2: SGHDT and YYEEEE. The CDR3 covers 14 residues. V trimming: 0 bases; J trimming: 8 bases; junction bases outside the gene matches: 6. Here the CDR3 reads CASSLGTGSLGYTF. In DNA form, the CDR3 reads TGTGCCAGCAGCTTGGGGACAGGGAGTTTGGGCTACACCTTC.

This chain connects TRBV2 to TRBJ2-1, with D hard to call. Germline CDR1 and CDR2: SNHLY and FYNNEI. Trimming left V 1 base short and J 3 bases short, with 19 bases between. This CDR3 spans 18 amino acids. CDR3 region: CASSEGSLWKTNYNEQFF. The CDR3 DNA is TGTGCCAGCAGTGAAGGGAGCCTTTGGAAGACCAACTACAATGAGCAGTTCTTC. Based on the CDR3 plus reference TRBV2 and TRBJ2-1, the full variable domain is EPEVTQTPSHQVTQMGQEVILRCVPISNHLYFYWYRQILGQKVEFLVSFYNNEISEKSEIFDDQFSVERPDGSNFTLKIRSTKLEDSAMYFCASSEGSLWKTNYNEQFFGPGTRLTVL.

The CDR3 nucleotides read TGTGCCAGCAGTTCGCTAGCGGGAGGGACCGGGGAGCTGTTTTTT. Residues: CASSSLAGGTGELFF. This rearrangement joins TRBV27 to TRBJ2-2; TRBD2 agrees at 12 bases. The germline gives CDR1 MNHEY, CDR2 SMNVEV (reference sequence). The CDR3 runs 15 residues. V lost 4 bases and J lost 5; bases outside the gene matches: 2.

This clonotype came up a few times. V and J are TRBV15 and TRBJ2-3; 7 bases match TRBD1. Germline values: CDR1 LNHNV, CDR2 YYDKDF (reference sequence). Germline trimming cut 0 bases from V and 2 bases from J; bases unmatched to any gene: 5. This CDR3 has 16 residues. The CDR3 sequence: CATSRDDRASTDTQYF. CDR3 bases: TGTGCCACCAGCAGAGACGACAGGGCCTCCACAGATACGCAGTATTTT. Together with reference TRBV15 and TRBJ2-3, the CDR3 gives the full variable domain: DAMVIQNPRYQVTQFGKPVTLSCSQTLNHNVMYWYQQKSSQAPKLLFHYYDKDFNNEADTPDNFQSRRPNTSFCFLDIRSPGLGDTAMYLCATSRDDRASTDTQYFGPGTRLTVL.

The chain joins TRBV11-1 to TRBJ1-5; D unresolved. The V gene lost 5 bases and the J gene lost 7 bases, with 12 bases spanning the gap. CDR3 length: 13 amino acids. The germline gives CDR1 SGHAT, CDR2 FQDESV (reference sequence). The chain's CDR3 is CASSPDRQQPQHF. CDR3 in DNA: TGTGCCAGCAGCCCGGACCGGCAGCAGCCCCAGCATTTT. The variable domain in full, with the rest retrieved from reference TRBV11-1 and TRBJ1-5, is EAEVAQSPRYKITEKSQAVAFWCDPISGHATLYWYRQILGQGPELLVQFQDESVVDDSQLPKDRFSAERLKGVDSTLKIQPAELGDSAMYLCASSPDRQQPQHFGDGTRLSIL.

The CDR3 reads CASSSADFVGGNV. The CDR3 DNA reads TGTGCCAGCAGCTCCGCGGATTTTGTGGGGGGAAACGTC. The chain employs TRBV7-6 and TRBJ2-7; D perhaps matches TRBD2 (6 bases). This CDR3 has 13 residues. Germline CDR1 SGHVS, CDR2 FNYEAQ.

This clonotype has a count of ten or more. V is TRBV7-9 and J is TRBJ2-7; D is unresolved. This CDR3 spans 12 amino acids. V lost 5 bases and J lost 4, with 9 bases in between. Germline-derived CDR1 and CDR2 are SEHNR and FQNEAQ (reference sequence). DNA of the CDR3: TGTGCCAGCAGCGTTAAGGTTTACGAGCAGTACTTC. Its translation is CASSVKVYEQYF.

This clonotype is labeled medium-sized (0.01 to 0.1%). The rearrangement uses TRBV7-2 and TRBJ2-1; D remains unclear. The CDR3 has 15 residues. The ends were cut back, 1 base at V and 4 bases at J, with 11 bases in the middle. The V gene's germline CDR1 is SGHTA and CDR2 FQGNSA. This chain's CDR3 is CASSLVRGAYNEQFF. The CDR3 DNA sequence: TGTGCCAGCAGCTTAGTTAGAGGCGCGTACAATGAGCAGTTCTTC. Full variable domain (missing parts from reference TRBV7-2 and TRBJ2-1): GAGVSQSPSNKVTEKGKDVELRCDPISGHTALYWYRQSLGQGLEFLIYFQGNSAPDKSGLPSDRFSAERTGGSVSTLTIQRTQQEDSAVYLCASSLVRGAYNEQFFGPGTRLTVL.

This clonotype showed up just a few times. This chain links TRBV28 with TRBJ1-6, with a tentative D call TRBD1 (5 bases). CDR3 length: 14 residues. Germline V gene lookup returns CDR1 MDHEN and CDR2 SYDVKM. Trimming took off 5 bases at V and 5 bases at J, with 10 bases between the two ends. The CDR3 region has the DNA TGTGCCAGCAGTCCGGGACTCAATAATTCACCCCTCCACTTT. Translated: CASSPGLNNSPLHF.

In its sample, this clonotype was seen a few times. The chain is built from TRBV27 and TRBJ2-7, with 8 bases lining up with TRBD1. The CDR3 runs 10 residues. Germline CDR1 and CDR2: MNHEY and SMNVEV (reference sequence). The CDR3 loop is CASSLRQGCV. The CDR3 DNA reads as TGTGCCAGCAGCTTGCGACAGGGGTGCGTC.

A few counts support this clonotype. In DNA form, the CDR3 reads TGTGCCAGCAAATCGACTCTAGCGGGCCGCTACGAGCAGTACTTC. Translated, it gives CASKSTLAGRYEQYF. The gene calls are TRBV27 and TRBJ2-7; TRBD2 agrees at 8 bases. This CDR3 contains 15 residues. Germline V gene sequence: CDR1 MNHEY, CDR2 SMNVEV (reference sequence). The V gene end was trimmed by 7 bases and the J gene end by 3 bases; junction bases not matched to a gene: 11.

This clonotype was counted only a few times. The chain's CDR3 is CASSLERGQQEGTYGYTF. CDR3 nucleotides: TGTGCCAGCAGCTTAGAAAGAGGTCAGCAGGAGGGTACCTATGGCTACACCTTC. This chain uses TRBV7-8 with TRBJ1-2; D is unclear. V was pared by 1 base and J by 4 bases, with 22 bases between. CDR1 and CDR2 from the germline V gene are SGHVS and FQNEAQ. The CDR3 extends over 18 amino acids.

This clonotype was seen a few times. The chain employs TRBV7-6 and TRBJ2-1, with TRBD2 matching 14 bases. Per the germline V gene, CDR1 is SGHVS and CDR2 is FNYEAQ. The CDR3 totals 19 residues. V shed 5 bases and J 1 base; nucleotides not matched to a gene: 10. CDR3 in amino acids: CASSGGLAGERESYNEQFF. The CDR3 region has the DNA TGTGCCAGCAGCGGGGGACTAGCGGGAGAGCGTGAATCCTACAATGAGCAGTTCTTC.

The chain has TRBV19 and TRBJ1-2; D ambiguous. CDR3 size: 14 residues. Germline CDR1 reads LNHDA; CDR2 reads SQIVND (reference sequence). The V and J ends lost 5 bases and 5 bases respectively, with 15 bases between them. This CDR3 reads CASSFLTVGYGYTF. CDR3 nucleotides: TGTGCCAGTAGTTTCCTCACGGTGGGATATGGCTACACCTTC.

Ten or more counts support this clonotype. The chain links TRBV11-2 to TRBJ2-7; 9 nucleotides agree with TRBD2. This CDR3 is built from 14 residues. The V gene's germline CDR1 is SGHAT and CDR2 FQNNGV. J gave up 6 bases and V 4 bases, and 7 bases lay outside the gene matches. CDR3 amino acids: CASSSIAGASEQYV. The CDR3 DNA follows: TGTGCCAGCAGCTCTATAGCGGGAGCGAGCGAGCAGTACGTC.

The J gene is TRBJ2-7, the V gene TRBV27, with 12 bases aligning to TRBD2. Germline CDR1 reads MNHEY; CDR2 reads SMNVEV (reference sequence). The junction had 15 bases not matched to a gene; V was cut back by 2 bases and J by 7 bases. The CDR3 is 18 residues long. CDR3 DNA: TGTGCCAGCAGTTTAAGGTCGGTCCTAGCGGGAGGGCCTGGGGAGCAGTACTTC. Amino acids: CASSLRSVLAGGPGEQYF.

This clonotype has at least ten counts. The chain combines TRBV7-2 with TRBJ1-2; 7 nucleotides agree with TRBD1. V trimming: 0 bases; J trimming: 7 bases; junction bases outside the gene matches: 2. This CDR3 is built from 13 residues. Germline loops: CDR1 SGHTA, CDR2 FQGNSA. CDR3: CASSLAGGLGYTF. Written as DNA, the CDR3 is TGTGCCAGCAGCTTAGCAGGGGGCCTTGGCTACACCTTC.

The CDR3 sequence is CASSSSSGPDTQYF. The CDR3 DNA reads as TGTGCCAGCAGCTCTAGTTCTGGTCCAGATACGCAGTATTTT. This sequence joins TRBV7-8 and TRBJ2-3; D gene uncertain. This CDR3 region has 14 residues. Germline V gene sequence: CDR1 SGHVS, CDR2 FQNEAQ. V lost 4 bases, J lost 4 bases, and 12 bases lay in between.

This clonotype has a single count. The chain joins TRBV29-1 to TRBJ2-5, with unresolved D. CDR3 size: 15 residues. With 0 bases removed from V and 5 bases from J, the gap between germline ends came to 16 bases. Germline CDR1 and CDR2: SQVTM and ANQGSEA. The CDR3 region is CSVEERASYRETQYF. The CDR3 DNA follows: TGCAGCGTTGAAGAAAGGGCTTCTTACCGGGAGACCCAGTACTTC.

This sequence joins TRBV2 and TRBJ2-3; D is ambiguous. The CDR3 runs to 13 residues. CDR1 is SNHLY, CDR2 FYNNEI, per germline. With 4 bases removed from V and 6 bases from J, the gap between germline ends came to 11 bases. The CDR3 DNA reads TGTGCCAGCAGTGTTTTCCCTGGGGATACGCAGTATTTT. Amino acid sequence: CASSVFPGDTQYF.

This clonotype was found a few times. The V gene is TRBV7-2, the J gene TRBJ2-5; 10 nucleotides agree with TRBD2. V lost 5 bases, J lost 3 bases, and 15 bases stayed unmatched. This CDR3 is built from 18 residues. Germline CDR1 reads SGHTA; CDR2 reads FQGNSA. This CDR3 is CASSPNPGLASSKETQYF. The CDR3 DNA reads TGTGCCAGCAGCCCTAATCCGGGACTAGCGAGCTCGAAAGAGACCCAGTACTTC.

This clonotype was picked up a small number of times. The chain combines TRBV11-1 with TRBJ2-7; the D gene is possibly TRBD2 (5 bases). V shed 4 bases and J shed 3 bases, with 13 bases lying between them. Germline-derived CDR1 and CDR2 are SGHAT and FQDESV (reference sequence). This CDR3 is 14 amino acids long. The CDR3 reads CASSSPPGDYEQYF. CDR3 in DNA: TGTGCCAGCAGCTCCCCCCCCGGGGACTACGAGCAGTACTTC.

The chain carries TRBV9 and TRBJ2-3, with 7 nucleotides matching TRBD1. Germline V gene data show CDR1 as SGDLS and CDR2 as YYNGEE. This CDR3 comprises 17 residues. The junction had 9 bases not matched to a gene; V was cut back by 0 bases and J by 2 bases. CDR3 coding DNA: TGTGCCAGCAGCGTAGGAGCGACCGGGACAGTCACAGATACGCAGTATTTT. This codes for CASSVGATGTVTDTQYF. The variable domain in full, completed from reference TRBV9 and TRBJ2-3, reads DSGVTQTPKHLITATGQRVTLRCSPRSGDLSVYWYQQSLDQGLQFLIQYYNGEERAKGNILERFSAQQFPDLHSELNLSSLELGDSALYFCASSVGATGTVTDTQYFGPGTRLTVL.